This record looks at one T cell receptor (beta chain) sequence and its context. Its antigen is as yet unknown. Assay: immunoSEQ multiplex PCR; the TCRdb copy retains only in-frame clones and omits some. The sample lists roughly 60,000 clones; roughly 74% were seen once. Time point: week 35, safety follow-up. Each vaccine dose was 300 ug of mutant IDH1 20-mer peptide, with topical imiquimod. Germline lookup yields CDR1 GTSNPN and CDR2 SVGIG (reference sequence). Trimming removed 0 bases at V and 6 bases at J, with 9 bases between. CDR3 length: 13 residues. These data are taken from a study of a mutant IDH1 vaccine in newly diagnosed glioma.

The rearrangement joins TRBV30 to TRBJ2-1, with unresolved D. Sequencing was performed on PBMCs, taken from a glioma patient whose treatment included an IDH1 peptide vaccine. This receptor was obtained from a man between 50 and 59 years old with glioma. The CDR3 DNA sequence: TGTGCCTGGAGTGTAGGCGGTGCCAATGAGCAGTTCTTC. Its protein product is CAWSVGGANEQFF.